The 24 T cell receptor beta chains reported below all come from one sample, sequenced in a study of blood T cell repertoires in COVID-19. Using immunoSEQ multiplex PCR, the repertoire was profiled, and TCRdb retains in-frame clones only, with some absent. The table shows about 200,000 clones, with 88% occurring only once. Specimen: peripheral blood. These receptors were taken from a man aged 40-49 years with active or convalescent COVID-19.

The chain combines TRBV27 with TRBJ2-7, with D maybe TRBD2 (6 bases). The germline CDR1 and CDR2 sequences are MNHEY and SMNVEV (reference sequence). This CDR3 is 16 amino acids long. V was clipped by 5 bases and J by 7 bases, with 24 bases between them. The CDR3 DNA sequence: TGTGCCAGCAGTCCCGTCATGGGACTGGGGTTGCGAGAGCAGTACTTC. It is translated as CASSPVMGLGLREQYF.

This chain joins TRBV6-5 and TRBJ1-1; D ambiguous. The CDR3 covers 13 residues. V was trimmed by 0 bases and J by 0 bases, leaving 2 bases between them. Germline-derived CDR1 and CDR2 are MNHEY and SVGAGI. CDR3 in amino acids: CASSYSVNTEAFF. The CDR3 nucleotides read TGTGCCAGCAGTTACTCCGTGAACACTGAAGCTTTCTTT.

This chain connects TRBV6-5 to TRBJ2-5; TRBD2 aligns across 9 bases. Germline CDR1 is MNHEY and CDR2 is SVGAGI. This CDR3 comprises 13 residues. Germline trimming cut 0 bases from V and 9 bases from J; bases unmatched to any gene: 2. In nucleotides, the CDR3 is TGTGCCAGCAGTTACTCGCAGCGGGGGGCCCAGTACTTC. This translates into CASSYSQRGAQYF.

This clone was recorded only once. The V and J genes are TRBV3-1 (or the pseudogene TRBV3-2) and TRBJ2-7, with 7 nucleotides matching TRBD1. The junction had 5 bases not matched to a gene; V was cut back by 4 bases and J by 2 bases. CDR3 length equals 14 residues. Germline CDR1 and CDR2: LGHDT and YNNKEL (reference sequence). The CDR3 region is CASSPHDRAYEQYF. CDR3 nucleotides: TGTGCCAGCAGCCCGCACGACAGGGCCTACGAGCAGTACTTC.

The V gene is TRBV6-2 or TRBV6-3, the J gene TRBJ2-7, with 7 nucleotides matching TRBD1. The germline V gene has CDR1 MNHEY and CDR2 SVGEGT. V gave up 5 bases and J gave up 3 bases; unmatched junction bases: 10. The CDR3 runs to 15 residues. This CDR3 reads CASSMTGSLVYEQYF. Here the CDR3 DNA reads TGTGCCAGCAGTATGACAGGGAGTCTCGTCTACGAGCAGTACTTC.

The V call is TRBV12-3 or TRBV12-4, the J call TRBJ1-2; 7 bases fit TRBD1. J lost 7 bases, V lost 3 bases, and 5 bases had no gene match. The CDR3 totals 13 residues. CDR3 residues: CASSFRAGGGYTF. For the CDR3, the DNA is TGTGCCAGCAGTTTTCGGGCAGGGGGTGGCTACACCTTC.

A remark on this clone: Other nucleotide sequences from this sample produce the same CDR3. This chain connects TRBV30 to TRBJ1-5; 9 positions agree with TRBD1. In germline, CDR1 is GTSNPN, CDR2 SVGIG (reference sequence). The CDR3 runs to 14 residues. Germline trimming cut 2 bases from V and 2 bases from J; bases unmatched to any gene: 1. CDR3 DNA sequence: TGTGCCTGGAGTCGGACAGGGGGCAATCAGCCCCAGCATTTT. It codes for CAWSRTGGNQPQHF.

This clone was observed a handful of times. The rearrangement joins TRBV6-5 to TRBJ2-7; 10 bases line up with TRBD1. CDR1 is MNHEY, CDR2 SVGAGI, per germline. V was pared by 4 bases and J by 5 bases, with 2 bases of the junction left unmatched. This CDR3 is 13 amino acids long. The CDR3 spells CASSWGQGNEQYF. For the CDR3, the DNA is TGTGCCAGCAGTTGGGGACAGGGGAACGAGCAGTACTTC.

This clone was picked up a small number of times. The CDR3, as DNA: TGTGCCAGCAGTTTAGCCGGGTTATCAAATCAGCCCCAGCATTTT. Amino acids: CASSLAGLSNQPQHF. This chain uses TRBV27 with TRBJ1-5; D uncertain. Trimming pared 2 bases from V and 4 bases from J, leaving 12 bases between. The CDR3 covers 15 residues. CDR1 and CDR2 from the germline V gene are MNHEY and SMNVEV (reference sequence).

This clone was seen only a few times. The CDR3, as DNA: TGTGCCAGCAGTTACTACGGGACACCTAATCAGCCCCAGCATTTT. This codes for CASSYYGTPNQPQHF. This chain links TRBV6-6 with TRBJ1-5; TRBD1 is a possible D gene (6 bases). The V gene's germline CDR1 is MNHNY and CDR2 SVGAGI (reference sequence). CDR3 length: 15 amino acids. Trimming removed 1 base at V and 4 bases at J, with 11 bases between.

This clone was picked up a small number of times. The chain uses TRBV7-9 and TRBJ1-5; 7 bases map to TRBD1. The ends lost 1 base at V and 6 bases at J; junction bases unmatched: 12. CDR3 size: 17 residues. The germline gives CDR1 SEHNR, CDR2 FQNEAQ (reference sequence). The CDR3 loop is CASSLVSQTGYSQPQHF. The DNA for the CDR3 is TGTGCCAGCAGCTTAGTCTCCCAGACAGGGTATAGTCAGCCCCAGCATTTT.

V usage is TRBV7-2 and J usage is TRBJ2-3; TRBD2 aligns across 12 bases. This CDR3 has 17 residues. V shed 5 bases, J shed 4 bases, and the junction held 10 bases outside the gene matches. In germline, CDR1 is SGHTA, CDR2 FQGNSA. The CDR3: CASSDWASGGGADTQYF. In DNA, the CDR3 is TGTGCCAGCAGCGACTGGGCTAGCGGGGGGGGCGCAGATACGCAGTATTTT. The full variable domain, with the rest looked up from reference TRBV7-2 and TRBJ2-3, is GAGVSQSPSNKVTEKGKDVELRCDPISGHTALYWYRQSLGQGLEFLIYFQGNSAPDKSGLPSDRFSAERTGGSVSTLTIQRTQQEDSAVYLCASSDWASGGGADTQYFGPGTRLTVL.

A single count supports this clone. The CDR3 region is CASSIAGRGSYEQYF. The CDR3 DNA reads as TGTGCCAGTAGTATAGCCGGCCGGGGCTCCTACGAGCAGTACTTC. This chain connects TRBV19 to TRBJ2-7; a possible D gene is TRBD2 (5 bases). Trimming took 1 base from V and 0 from J, leaving 10 bases between them. Per the germline V gene, CDR1 is LNHDA and CDR2 is SQIVND (reference sequence). The CDR3 runs to 15 residues.

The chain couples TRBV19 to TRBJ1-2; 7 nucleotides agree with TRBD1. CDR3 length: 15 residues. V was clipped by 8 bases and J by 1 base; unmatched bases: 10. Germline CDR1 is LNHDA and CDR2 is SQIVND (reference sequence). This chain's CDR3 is CASGTGTANNYGYTF. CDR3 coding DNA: TGTGCCAGTGGAACCGGGACAGCGAATAACTATGGCTACACCTTC.

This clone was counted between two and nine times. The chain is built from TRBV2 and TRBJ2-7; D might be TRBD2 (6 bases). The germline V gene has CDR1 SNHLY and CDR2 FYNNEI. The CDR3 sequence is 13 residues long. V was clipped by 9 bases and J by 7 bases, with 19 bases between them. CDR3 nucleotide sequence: TGTGCCAGTAACTCGGGACTCCAAGTGGAGCAGTACTTC. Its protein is CASNSGLQVEQYF.

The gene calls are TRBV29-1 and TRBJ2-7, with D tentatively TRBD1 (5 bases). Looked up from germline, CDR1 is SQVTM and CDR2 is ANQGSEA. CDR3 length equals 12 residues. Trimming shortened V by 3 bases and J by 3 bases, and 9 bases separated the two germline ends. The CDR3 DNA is TGCAGCGTTGAGGACACCTTCTACGAGCAGTACTTC. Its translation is CSVEDTFYEQYF.

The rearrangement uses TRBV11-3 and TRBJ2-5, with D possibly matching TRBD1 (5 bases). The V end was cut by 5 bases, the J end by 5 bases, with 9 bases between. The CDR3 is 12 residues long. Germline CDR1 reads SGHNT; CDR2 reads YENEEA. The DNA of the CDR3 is TGTGCCAGCAGCATATCAGGGGAGACCCAGTACTTC. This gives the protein CASSISGETQYF.

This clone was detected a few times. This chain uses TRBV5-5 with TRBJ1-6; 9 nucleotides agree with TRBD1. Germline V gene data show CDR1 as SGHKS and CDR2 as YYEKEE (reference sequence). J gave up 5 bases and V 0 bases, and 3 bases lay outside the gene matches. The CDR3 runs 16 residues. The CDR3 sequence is CASSLAGQGHNSPLHF. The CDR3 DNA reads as TGTGCCAGCAGCTTGGCGGGACAGGGCCATAATTCACCCCTCCACTTT. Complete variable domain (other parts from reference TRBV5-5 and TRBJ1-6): DAGVTQSPTHLIKTRGQQVTLRCSPISGHKSVSWYQQVLGQGPQFIFQYYEKEERGRGNFPDRFSARQFPNYSSELNVNALLLGDSALYLCASSLAGQGHNSPLHFGNGTRLTVT.

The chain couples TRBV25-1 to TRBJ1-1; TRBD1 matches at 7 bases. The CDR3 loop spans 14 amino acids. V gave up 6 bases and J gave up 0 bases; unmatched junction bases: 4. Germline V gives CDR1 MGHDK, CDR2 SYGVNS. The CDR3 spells CASSRGQMNTEAFF. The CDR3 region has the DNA TGTGCCAGCAGCCGGGGACAGATGAACACTGAAGCTTTCTTT.

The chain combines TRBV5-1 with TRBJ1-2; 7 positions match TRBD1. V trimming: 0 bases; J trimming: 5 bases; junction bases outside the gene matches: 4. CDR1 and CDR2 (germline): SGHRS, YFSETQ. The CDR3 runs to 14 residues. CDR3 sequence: CASSLEDRSYGYTF. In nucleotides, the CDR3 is TGCGCCAGCAGCTTGGAGGACAGGTCTTATGGCTACACCTTC.

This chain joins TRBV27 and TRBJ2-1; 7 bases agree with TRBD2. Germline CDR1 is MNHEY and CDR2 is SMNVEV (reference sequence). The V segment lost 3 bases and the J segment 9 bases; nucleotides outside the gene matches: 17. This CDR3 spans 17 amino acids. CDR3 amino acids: CASSFVMKRETPIEQFF. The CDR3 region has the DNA TGTGCCAGCAGTTTTGTAATGAAGCGGGAAACCCCGATTGAGCAGTTCTTC.

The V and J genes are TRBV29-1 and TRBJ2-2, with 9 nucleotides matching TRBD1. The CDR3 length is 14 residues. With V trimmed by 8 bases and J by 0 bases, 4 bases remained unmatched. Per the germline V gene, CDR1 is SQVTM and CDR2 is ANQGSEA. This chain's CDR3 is CSSRTGANTGELFF. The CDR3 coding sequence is TGCAGCTCGCGGACAGGGGCGAACACCGGGGAGCTGTTTTTT.

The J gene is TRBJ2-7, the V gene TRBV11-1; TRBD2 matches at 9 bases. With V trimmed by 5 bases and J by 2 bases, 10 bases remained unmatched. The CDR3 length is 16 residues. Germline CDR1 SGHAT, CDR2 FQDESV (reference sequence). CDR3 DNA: TGTGCCAGCAGCACTGCCCGACTAGCGGAGACCTACGAGCAGTACTTC. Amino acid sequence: CASSTARLAETYEQYF.

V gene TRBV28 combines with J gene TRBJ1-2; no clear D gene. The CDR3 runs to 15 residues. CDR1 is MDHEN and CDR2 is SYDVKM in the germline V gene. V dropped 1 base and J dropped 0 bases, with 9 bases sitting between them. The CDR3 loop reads CASSLFLRTNYGYTF. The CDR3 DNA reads TGTGCCAGCAGTTTATTCTTGAGAACTAACTATGGCTACACCTTC.